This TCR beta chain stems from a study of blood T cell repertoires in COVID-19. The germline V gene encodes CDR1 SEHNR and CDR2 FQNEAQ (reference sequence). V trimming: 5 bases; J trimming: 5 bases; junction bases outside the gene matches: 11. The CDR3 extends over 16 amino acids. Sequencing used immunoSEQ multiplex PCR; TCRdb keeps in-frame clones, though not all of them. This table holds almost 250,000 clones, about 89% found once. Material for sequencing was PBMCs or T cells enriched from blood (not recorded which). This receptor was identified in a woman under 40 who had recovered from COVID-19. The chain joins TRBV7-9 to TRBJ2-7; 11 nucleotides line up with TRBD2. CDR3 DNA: TGTGCCAGCAGCCGCCTGGGACTAGCGGAGACCCACGAGCAGTACTTC. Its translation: CASSRLGLAETHEQYF.